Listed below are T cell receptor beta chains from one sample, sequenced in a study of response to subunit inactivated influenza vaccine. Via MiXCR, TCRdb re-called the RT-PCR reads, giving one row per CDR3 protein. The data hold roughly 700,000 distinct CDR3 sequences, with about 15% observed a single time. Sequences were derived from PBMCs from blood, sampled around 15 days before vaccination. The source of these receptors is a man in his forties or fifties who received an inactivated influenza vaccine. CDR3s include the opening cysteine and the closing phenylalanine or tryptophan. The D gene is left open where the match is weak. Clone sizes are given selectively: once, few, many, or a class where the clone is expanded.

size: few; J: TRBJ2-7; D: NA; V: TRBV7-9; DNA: TGTGCCAGCAGCCAACAGGTCCCACACGAGCAGTACTTC; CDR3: CASSQQVPHEQYF
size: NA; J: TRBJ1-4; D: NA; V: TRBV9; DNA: TGTGCCAGCAGCGCCTCCGTGACAACTAATGAAAAACTGTTTTTT; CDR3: CASSASVTTNEKLFF
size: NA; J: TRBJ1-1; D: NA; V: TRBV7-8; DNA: TGTGCCAGCAGCTTAGAGTGGGGCGGAGACACTGAAGCTTTCTTT; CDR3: CASSLEWGGDTEAFF
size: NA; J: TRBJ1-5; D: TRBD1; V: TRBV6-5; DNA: TGTGCCAGCAATTCCGCCGGGACAGTGACTAATCAGCCCCAGCATTTT; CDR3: CASNSAGTVTNQPQHF
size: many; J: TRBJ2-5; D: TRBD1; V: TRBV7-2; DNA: TGTGCCAGCAGCTCCCAGACAGGGGGCGGAGAGACCCAGTACTTC; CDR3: CASSSQTGGGETQYF
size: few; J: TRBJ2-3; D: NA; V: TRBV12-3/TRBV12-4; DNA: TGTGCCAGCAGTTTATTTGGGGGGGCCGGAGATACGCAGTATTTT; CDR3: CASSLFGGAGDTQYF
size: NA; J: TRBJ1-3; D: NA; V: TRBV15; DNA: TGTGCCACCAGCAGGGAAAACTTCTTGGGGTCTGGAAACACCATATATTTT; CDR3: CATSRENFLGSGNTIYF
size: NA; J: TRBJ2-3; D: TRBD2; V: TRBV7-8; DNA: TGTGCCAGCAGCTTAGTGTTCGGGACTAGCGGGGTTATCACAGATACGCAGTATTTT; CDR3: CASSLVFGTSGVITDTQYF
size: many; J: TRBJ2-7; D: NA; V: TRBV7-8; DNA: TGTGCCAGCAGCTTAGGGCATCGATCCTACGAGCAGTACTTC; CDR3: CASSLGHRSYEQYF
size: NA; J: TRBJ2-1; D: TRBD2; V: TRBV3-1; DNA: TGTGCCAGCAGCCACCTAGCGGGAGGGGGCTACAATGAGCAGTTCTTC; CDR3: CASSHLAGGGYNEQFF
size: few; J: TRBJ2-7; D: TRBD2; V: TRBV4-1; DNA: TGCGCCAGCAGCTTTCGGCTTCAAGCGGGGGACCGCTCCTACGAGCAGTACTTC; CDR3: CASSFRLQAGDRSYEQYF
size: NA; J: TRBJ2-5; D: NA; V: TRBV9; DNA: TGTGCCAGCAGCCCTCGTAGGGGGGAAGAGACCCAGTACTTC; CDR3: CASSPRRGEETQYF
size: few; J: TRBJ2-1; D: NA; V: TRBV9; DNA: TGTGCCAGCAGCGTAGAAACGGTAGTTCAGTCTGCGAAGCAGTTCTTC; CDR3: CASSVETVVQSAKQFF
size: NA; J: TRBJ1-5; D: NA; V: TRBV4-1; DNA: TGCGCCAGCAGCCAAGACTGGGGAAACCAGCCCCAGCATTTT; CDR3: CASSQDWGNQPQHF
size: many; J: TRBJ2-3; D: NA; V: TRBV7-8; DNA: TGTGCCAGCAGCCTCGCAGTCGCCCCTAGTAGTTCGGATACGCAGTATTTT; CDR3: CASSLAVAPSSSDTQYF
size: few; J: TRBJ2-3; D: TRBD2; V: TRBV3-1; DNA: TGTGCCAGCAGCCAAGGAGCGGGAGAGCGAAGGCAGTATTTT; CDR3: CASSQGAGERRQYF
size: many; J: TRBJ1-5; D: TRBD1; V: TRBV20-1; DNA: TGCAGTGCTAGAGACCTAACAGGGGGGGTCGATCAGCCCCAGCATTTT; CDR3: CSARDLTGGVDQPQHF
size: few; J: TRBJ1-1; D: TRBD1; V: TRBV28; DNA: TGTGCCAGCAGTTACGAGAAGGGACAGGCGAACACTGAAGCTTTCTTT; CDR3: CASSYEKGQANTEAFF
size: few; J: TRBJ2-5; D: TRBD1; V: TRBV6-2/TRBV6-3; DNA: TGTGCCAGCAGTTACATGGACAGGATATGGACCCAGTACTTC; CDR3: CASSYMDRIWTQYF
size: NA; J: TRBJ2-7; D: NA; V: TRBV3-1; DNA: TGTGCCAGCAGCCAAGATTGGGTAGGAGGGATCCTCTCCTACGAGCAGTACTTC; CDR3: CASSQDWVGGILSYEQYF
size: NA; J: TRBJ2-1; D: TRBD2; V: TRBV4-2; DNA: TGTGCCAGCAGCCAAGGCGGACTAGCGGGGGGGCCGAATGAGCAGTTCTTC; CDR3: CASSQGGLAGGPNEQFF
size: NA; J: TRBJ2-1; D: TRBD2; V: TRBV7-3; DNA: TGTGCCAGCAGCAAACTAGCGGGAGGGCCTTATGAGCAGTTCTTC; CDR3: CASSKLAGGPYEQFF
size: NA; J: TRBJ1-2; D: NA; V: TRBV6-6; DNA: TGTGCCAGCGGGGCAGGGGTCCTCTATGGCTACACCTTC; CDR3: CASGAGVLYGYTF
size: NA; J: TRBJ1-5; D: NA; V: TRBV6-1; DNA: TGTGCCAGCAGTGAAGGGGGCGAGCCCCAGCATTTT; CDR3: CASSEGGEPQHF
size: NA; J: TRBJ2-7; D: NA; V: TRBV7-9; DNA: TGTGCCAGCAGCTTCCCGGGCGACACCTCCTACGAGCAGTACTTC; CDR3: CASSFPGDTSYEQYF
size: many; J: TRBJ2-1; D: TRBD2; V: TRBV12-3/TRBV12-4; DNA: TGTGCCAGCAGTACCGGGACTACCAACAATGAGCAGTTCTTC; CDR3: CASSTGTTNNEQFF
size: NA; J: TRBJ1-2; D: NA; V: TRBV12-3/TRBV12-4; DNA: TGTGCCAGCAGTTTTGGGCCGATCTACACCTTC; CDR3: CASSFGPIYTF
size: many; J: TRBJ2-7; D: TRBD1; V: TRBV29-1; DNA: TGCAGCGTCACAGACAGGGGGCTATCCTACGAGCAGTACTTC; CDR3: CSVTDRGLSYEQYF
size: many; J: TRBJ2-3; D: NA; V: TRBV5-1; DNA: TGCGCCAGCAAGGACGGAGGCACAGATACGCAGTATTTT; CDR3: CASKDGGTDTQYF
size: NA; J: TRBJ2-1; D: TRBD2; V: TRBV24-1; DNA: TGTGCCACCAGTGAGGATACTAGCGGGGCTTTCAATGAGCAGTTCTTC; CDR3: CATSEDTSGAFNEQFF
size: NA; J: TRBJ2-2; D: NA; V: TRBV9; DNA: TGTGCCACCAGCAGGGAGGCTCCCGCGAACACCGGGGAGCTGTTTTTT; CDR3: CATSREAPANTGELFF
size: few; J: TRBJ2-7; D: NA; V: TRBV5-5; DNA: TGTGCCAGCAGCTTGTTCTCAGGGGGGCCCTACGAGCAGTACTTC; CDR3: CASSLFSGGPYEQYF
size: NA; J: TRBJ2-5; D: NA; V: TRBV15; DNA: TGTGCCACCAGCAAAGACGGCCGTATTCAAGAGACCCAGTACTTC; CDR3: CATSKDGRIQETQYF
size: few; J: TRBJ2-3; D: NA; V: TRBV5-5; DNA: TGTGCCAGCAGCTTCCTGGGATACGGGGATACGCAGTATTTT; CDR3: CASSFLGYGDTQYF
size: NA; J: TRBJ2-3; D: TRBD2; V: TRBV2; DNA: TGTGCCAGCACCCCTCCCAGCGGGGGGGGTAGCACAGATACGCAGTATTTT; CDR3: CASTPPSGGGSTDTQYF
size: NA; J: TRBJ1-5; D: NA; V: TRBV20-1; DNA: TGCAGTGCTAAACGAGACGGATATAGCAATCAGCCCCAGCATTTT; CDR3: CSAKRDGYSNQPQHF
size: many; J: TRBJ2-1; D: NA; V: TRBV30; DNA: TGTGCCTGGAGTGGTAAAGGTGTTCTGAACCAGTTCTTC; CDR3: CAWSGKGVLNQFF
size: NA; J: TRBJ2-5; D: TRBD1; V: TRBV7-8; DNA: TGTGCCAGCAGCTCCTACGACAGGGGCCCCCAGTACTTC; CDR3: CASSSYDRGPQYF
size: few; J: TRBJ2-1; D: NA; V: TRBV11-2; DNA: TGTGCCAGCAGCTTACGGTTAGCGGTAGAAAGCAATGAGCAGTTCTTC; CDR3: CASSLRLAVESNEQFF
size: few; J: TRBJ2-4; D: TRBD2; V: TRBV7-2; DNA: TGTGCCAGCAGCTTAGTTAGGGCGGGAGGGTCCAAAAACATTCAGTACTTC; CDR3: CASSLVRAGGSKNIQYF
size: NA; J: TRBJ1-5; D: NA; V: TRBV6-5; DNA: TGTGCCAGCAGTTACTCTTCTGGGAGTAGCAATCAGCCCCAGCATTTT; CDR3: CASSYSSGSSNQPQHF
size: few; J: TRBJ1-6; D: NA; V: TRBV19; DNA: TGTGCCAGTAGTCTCAGGCAGGGGACGCTTACTCCCCTCCACTTT; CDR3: CASSLRQGTLTPLHF
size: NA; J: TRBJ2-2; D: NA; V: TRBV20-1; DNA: TGCAGTGCTAGCGGCGGGGAGCTGTTTTTT; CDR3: CSASGGELFF
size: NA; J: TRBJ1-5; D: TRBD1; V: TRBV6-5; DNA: TGTGCCAGCAGTTACGGGCAGGGGGCCGACCAGCCCCAGCATTTT; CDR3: CASSYGQGADQPQHF
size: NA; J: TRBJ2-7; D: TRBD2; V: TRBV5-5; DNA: TGTGCCAGCAGCCGGGGGGGTAGCGTAAAATCCTACGAGCAGTACTTC; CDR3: CASSRGGSVKSYEQYF
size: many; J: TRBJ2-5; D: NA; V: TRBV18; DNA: TGTGCCAGCTCACAAGGGACGGGGAACGAAAAAGAGACCCAGTACTTC; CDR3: CASSQGTGNEKETQYF
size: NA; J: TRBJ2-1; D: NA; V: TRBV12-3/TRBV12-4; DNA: TGTGCCAGCAGTTTGTCTCTCTATGAGCAGTTCTTC; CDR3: CASSLSLYEQFF
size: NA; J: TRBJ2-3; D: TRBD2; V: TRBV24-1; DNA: TGTGCCACCAGTGCTGTCGGGACTAGCGGTGCAGATACGCAGTATTTT; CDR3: CATSAVGTSGADTQYF